This T cell receptor beta chain was recovered during a study of blood T cell repertoires in COVID-19. Study information: Italy, Spain and the United States were the sources of the convalescent and acute COVID-19 samples.

TCRdb's copy holds only in-frame clones and misses some; the assay was immunoSEQ multiplex PCR. The sample comprises about 150,000 clones, about 86% of which are singletons, and around 3.5% rests with the top ten. The CDR3 length is 15 residues. Germline values: CDR1 LGHNA, CDR2 YSLEER. After removal of 3 bases from V and 5 bases from J, the junction contained 8 bases not matched to a gene. This TCR was sampled from a man in his 70s with acute or convalescent COVID-19. V gene TRBV4-3 combines with J gene TRBJ1-1, with TRBD1 identical over 8 bases. The sequencing sample was made of peripheral blood. CDR3 protein: CASSQVGQGYTEAFF. The CDR3 region has the DNA TGCGCCAGCAGCCAGGTCGGACAGGGATATACTGAAGCTTTCTTT.